The TCR beta chain under discussion was sequenced for a study of T cells in Graves' hyperthyroidism and ophthalmopathy. Amplified TCR beta CDR3 regions derived from RNA transcripts. The primer set for the first-round RT-PCR of the TCR CDR3 was HTBI. A single record per CDR3 protein comes from TCRdb applying MiXCR to the multiplex PCR reads. The top ten clones hold about 8.2% of a sample with hundreds of thousands of distinct CDR3 sequences, 46% of them seen once. General study points: Blood also carried most thyroid clonotypes expanded above 0.001.

Germline CDR1 and CDR2: SQVTM and ANQGSEA. CDR3 length: 13 residues. In regard to this clonotype: Its antigen remains unidentified.

The gene calls are TRBV29-1 and TRBJ2-7, with 10 nucleotides matching TRBD2. The tail of the sequence fits TRBJ2-1 better, so the J call may be wrong. This TCR came from a woman under 30 with Graves' hyperthyroidism. Sequencing was performed on peripheral blood or thyroid tissue (not recorded which). The CDR3 region is CSVDASGSYEQFF. Written as DNA, the CDR3 is TGCAGCGTTGACGCTAGCGGGAGCTATGAGCAGTTCTTC.